The rows below give T cell receptor beta chains drawn from one sample of a study of shared clonotypes between healthy human individuals. The method was immunoSEQ multiplex PCR; TCRdb's version includes in-frame clones alone and lacks a portion of them. The table shows over 850,000 clones, with roughly 74% occurring only once. Input material: memory CD4+ T cells from PBMCs. These receptors were collected from a man younger than 35 in good health. Some clones in this sample may be carry-over from other donors' samples. Each CDR3 is given without its conserved first and last residue. D genes are given only for firm matches. Clone size is not always given. Where it is, it says once, few, many or a class for expanded clones.

CDR3 | length | D | size | V
ASQDRVRNNEQF | 12 | TRBD1 | - | TRBV7-9
AIRGTSGRNEQF | 12 | TRBD2 | few | TRBV10-3
ASSQDSPGTEQF | 12 | - | - | TRBV4-1
ASSFLGTKETQY | 12 | - | - | TRBV28
ASSLGFWQETQY | 12 | - | - | TRBV7-2
ASSPSGTGGNQPQH | 14 | TRBD1 | - | TRBV5-1
ASSREPRDTYSNQPQH | 16 | - | - | TRBV5-1
ASQPGSGGNTIY | 12 | - | - | TRBV5-1
ASSLVRSTGELF | 12 | - | few | TRBV7-2
ASSFSLNTEAF | 11 | - | - | TRBV7-2
ASSVHQGNTGELF | 13 | - | - | TRBV2
ASTQTSGRPFSTDTQY | 16 | TRBD2 | - | TRBV23-1
ATSSRGPFGQAY | 12 | TRBD1 | - | TRBV15
ASKGQGRVQF | 10 | TRBD1 | - | TRBV25-1
ASSHVGKPQH | 10 | - | few | TRBV11-3
SVRTSDEQF | 9 | TRBD2 | few | TRBV29-1
ASSQVGTPYGYT | 12 | - | - | TRBV4-2
ASRRGDSYEQY | 11 | - | - | TRBV25-1
ASSPLVRQGDTGELF | 15 | TRBD1 | - | TRBV27
ASSQDSVSRGYTEAF | 15 | - | - | TRBV14
ASTTGPSAGYT | 11 | - | - | TRBV27
ASSLTSAKETQY | 12 | TRBD2 | - | TRBV5-1
ASSLEEETQY | 10 | - | - | TRBV5-1
ASSYSGVGGYGYT | 13 | - | - | TRBV6-5
ASSVSSGLNTQY | 12 | TRBD2 | once | TRBV2
ASRPAASYEQY | 11 | - | - | TRBV28
ASGTLNSHSNQPQH | 14 | - | - | TRBV12-5
ASSVLGGAQETQY | 13 | - | - | TRBV25-1
ASSLYDLTMNEQF | 13 | - | - | TRBV28